These 27 T cell receptor beta chains share one sample of origin, sequenced in a study of blood T cell repertoires in COVID-19. TCRdb's table, derived via immunoSEQ multiplex PCR, lists solely in-frame clones and lacks some. The table shows 250,000 or so clones, with approximately 80% occurring only once. The source material was peripheral blood. These receptors were obtained from a man between 25 and 39 years old who had recovered from COVID-19.

This chain connects TRBV2 to TRBJ2-1; TRBD1 agrees at 7 bases. Germline CDR1 and CDR2: SNHLY and FYNNEI. V lost 7 bases and J lost 7; bases outside the gene matches: 7. The CDR3 has 13 residues. This CDR3 reads CASKSGQVNEQFF. DNA of the CDR3: TGTGCCAGCAAGAGCGGACAGGTGAATGAGCAGTTCTTC.

Comments on this clone: The same CDR3 can be traced to other DNA sequences in this sample. The chain carries TRBV7-7 and TRBJ2-1; possibly TRBD2 for D (6 bases). The CDR3 has 15 amino acids. Trimming pared 4 bases from V and 2 bases from J, leaving 12 bases between. Germline V gene data show CDR1 as SSHAT and CDR2 as FNYEAQ (reference sequence). CDR3 nucleotides: TGTGCCAGCAGCTCCCTAGGAGGGACCTACAATGAGCAGTTCTTC. Protein: CASSSLGGTYNEQFF.

V gene TRBV5-1 combines with J gene TRBJ1-3; D not resolved. V was shortened by 4 bases and J by 2 bases, with 13 bases between the two germline ends. CDR1 SGHRS and CDR2 YFSETQ come from the germline V gene. This CDR3 is built from 15 residues. The CDR3 sequence is CASSREGKPGNTIYF. CDR3 DNA: TGCGCCAGCAGCCGGGAGGGAAAACCTGGAAACACCATATATTTT.

V is TRBV10-3 and J is TRBJ2-5; unclear D gene. The length of the CDR3 is 15 residues. The germline gives CDR1 ENHRY, CDR2 SYGVKD. V was shortened by 4 bases and J by 4 bases, with 16 bases between the two germline ends. The chain's CDR3 is CAISVDLTRPETQYF. DNA of the CDR3: TGTGCCATCAGTGTTGACCTAACGAGGCCAGAGACCCAGTACTTC.

Points on this clone: Sequence at one end of the junction differs from germline and may be a read error. The chain couples TRBV4-1 to TRBJ2-3; D unclear. The CDR3 length is 14 residues. Germline loops: CDR1 MGHRA, CDR2 YSYEKL. CDR3 DNA: TGCGCCAGCAGCCAGCCCGGGTTGGCAGATGCGCAGTATTTT. Amino acids: CASSQPGLADAQYF.

This clone was picked up a small number of times. The chain recombines TRBV3-1 (or the pseudogene TRBV3-2) with TRBJ2-5; 10 bases match TRBD1. V shed 4 bases, J shed 5 bases, and the junction held 7 bases outside the gene matches. Germline loops: CDR1 LGHDT, CDR2 YNNKEL (reference sequence). There are 15 residues in the CDR3. CDR3 sequence: CASSRDRGPRETQYF. In DNA, the CDR3 is TGTGCCAGCAGCCGAGACAGGGGGCCTAGGGAGACCCAGTACTTC.

The chain combines TRBV28 with TRBJ2-3, with 13 bases identical to TRBD2. CDR3 length: 17 residues. Germline V gene sequence: CDR1 MDHEN, CDR2 SYDVKM. J lost 1 base, V lost 7 bases, and 8 bases had no gene match. The CDR3 loop is CASTLTSGGLGTDTQYF. The CDR3 DNA reads as TGTGCCAGCACATTGACTAGCGGGGGGCTGGGCACAGATACGCAGTATTTT.

The chain carries TRBV6-2 or TRBV6-3 and TRBJ2-1; 8 positions agree with TRBD2. Germline trimming cut 0 bases from V and 5 bases from J; bases unmatched to any gene: 6. The V gene's germline CDR1 is MNHEY and CDR2 SVGEGT. The CDR3 has 16 residues. CDR3 coding DNA: TGTGCCAGCAGTTACTCTGGGCTAGCGGGCAACAATGAGCAGTTCTTC. Protein sequence: CASSYSGLAGNNEQFF.

CDR3 sequence reads: CASSLNAGSGITEAFF. CDR3 nucleotide sequence: TGCGCCAGCAGCTTAAATGCAGGGTCCGGAATCACTGAAGCTTTCTTT. The genes are TRBV5-1 and TRBJ1-1; possibly TRBD1 for D (5 bases). The CDR3 is 16 amino acids. Germline V gives CDR1 SGHRS, CDR2 YFSETQ. Trimming left V 2 bases short and J 4 bases short, with 18 bases between.

J is TRBJ2-1 and V is TRBV7-8, with a tentative D call TRBD2 (7 bases). V was trimmed by 4 bases and J by 10 bases, leaving 8 bases between them. Germline assignment: CDR1 SGHVS and CDR2 FQNEAQ. This CDR3 has 11 amino acids. Here the CDR3 reads CASSWGGEQFF. CDR3 bases: TGTGCCAGCAGCTGGGGGGGCGAGCAGTTCTTC. The full variable domain, with the rest looked up from reference TRBV7-8 and TRBJ2-1, is GAGVSQSPRYKVAKRGQDVALRCDPISGHVSLFWYQQALGQGPEFLTYFQNEAQLDKSGLPSDRFFAERPEGSVSTLKIQRTQQEDSAVYLCASSWGGEQFFGPGTRLTVL.

V gene TRBV5-1 combines with J gene TRBJ1-2; 8 bases fit TRBD1. CDR3 length: 16 amino acids. J lost 3 bases, V lost 6 bases, and 13 bases had no gene match. The germline CDR1 and CDR2 sequences are SGHRS and YFSETQ. CDR3 amino acids: CASNPTPDRGDYGYTF. The DNA of the CDR3 is TGCGCCAGCAACCCCACACCAGACAGGGGAGACTATGGCTACACCTTC.

This clone was counted only a few times. The chain couples TRBV2 to TRBJ2-7; the D is unclear. This CDR3 is 12 amino acids long. Between the trimmed V and J ends, which lost 6 bases and 3 bases, there was a span of 9 bases. Germline V CDR1 and CDR2: SNHLY, FYNNEI. CDR3 protein: CASSVLDYEQYF. The CDR3, as DNA: TGTGCCAGCAGCGTCCTAGACTACGAGCAGTACTTC.

V and J are TRBV10-1 and TRBJ2-7; 11 bases are shared with TRBD2. Germline V gene data show CDR1 as WNHNN and CDR2 as SYGVQD (reference sequence). Trimming at V came to 5 bases and at J to 7 bases, leaving 16 bases not matched to a gene. This CDR3 region has 17 residues. The DNA of the CDR3 is TGCGCCAGCAGTCCCCAACCCGGACTAGCGGGCTCCTGTGAGCAGTACGTC. Translation gives CASSPQPGLAGSCEQYV.

The count of this clone is one. The V call is TRBV4-1, the J call TRBJ1-5; TRBD1 is a possible D gene (5 bases). V was cut by 1 base and J by 7 bases, with 11 bases left in between. From germline, CDR1 is MGHRA and CDR2 YSYEKL. The CDR3 totals 14 residues. The CDR3 spells CASSQGGGFQPQHF. CDR3 coding DNA: TGCGCCAGCAGCCAAGGCGGGGGGTTCCAGCCCCAGCATTTT.

The chain uses TRBV4-1 and TRBJ1-2; 7 bases are shared with TRBD1. Trimming took 1 base from V and 4 from J; bases not matched to a gene: 21. Germline loops: CDR1 MGHRA, CDR2 YSYEKL. This CDR3 contains 20 residues. The CDR3 DNA reads as TGCGCCAGCAGCCAAGTATTCCGGTCCACCTGGGACAGAAGAACCTATGGCTACACCTTC. Translation: CASSQVFRSTWDRRTYGYTF.

The chain links TRBV12-3 or TRBV12-4 to TRBJ1-5, with TRBD1 as a possible D gene (5 bases). The CDR3 runs to 13 residues. V lost 5 bases, J lost 4 bases, and 9 bases lay in between. The CDR3 nucleotides read TGTGCCAGCAGTGCCCAGGGAAATCAGCCCCAGCATTTT. This encodes CASSAQGNQPQHF.

The chain is built from TRBV5-4 and TRBJ2-7; 9 nucleotides align to TRBD1. The CDR3 totals 15 residues. The V gene end was trimmed by 1 base and the J gene end by 3 bases; junction bases not matched to a gene: 5. Germline V lookup: CDR1 SGHNT, CDR2 YYREEE (reference sequence). As DNA, the CDR3 is TGTGCCAGCAGCTTGCAGGACAGGGGATTCTACGAGCAGTACTTC. It specifies CASSLQDRGFYEQYF.

In its sample, this clone was seen once. For the CDR3, the DNA is TGTGCCAGCAGGTCTAGTCGGAGCATAGAAGCTTTCTTT. As protein: CASRSSRSIEAFF. The chain links TRBV13 to TRBJ1-1, with D unresolved. V lost 6 bases and J 8 bases, leaving 16 bases between the germline ends. The CDR3 length is 13 residues. Germline V gives CDR1 PRHDT, CDR2 FYEKMQ (reference sequence).

V and J are TRBV4-1 and TRBJ2-1; maybe TRBD1 (5 bases). Germline lookup yields CDR1 MGHRA and CDR2 YSYEKL. V lost 1 base and J 6 bases, leaving 13 bases between the germline ends. The CDR3 is 15 residues long. The CDR3 region has the DNA TGCGCCAGCAGCCAAGGAGCACCTAGGGGCAATGAGCAGTTCTTC. It yields the protein CASSQGAPRGNEQFF.

V gene TRBV6-5 combines with J gene TRBJ1-2; 7 nucleotides match TRBD1. Germline values: CDR1 MNHEY, CDR2 SVGAGI. This CDR3 region has 13 residues. Unmatched junction bases numbered 3, after V lost 6 bases and J lost 2 bases. The CDR3 region has the DNA TGTGCCAGCAGGCCGACAGGGAACTATGGCTACACCTTC. It specifies CASRPTGNYGYTF.

The J gene is TRBJ2-5, the V gene TRBV7-8; no firm D call. The length of the CDR3 is 11 residues. Trimming removed 3 bases at V and 5 bases at J, with 4 bases between. The V gene's germline CDR1 is SGHVS and CDR2 FQNEAQ. As DNA, the CDR3 is TGTGCCAGCAGCTTCGGTGAGACCCAGTACTTC. As protein: CASSFGETQYF.

The chain joins TRBV11-1 to TRBJ1-2; 9 nucleotides agree with TRBD1. CDR1 is SGHAT and CDR2 is FQDESV in the germline V gene (reference sequence). V lost 6 bases and J lost 7; bases outside the gene matches: 9. CDR3 size: 14 residues. In DNA form, the CDR3 reads TGTGCCAGCAGTTCCGGGACAGGGTATTCTGGCTACACCTTC. The encoded protein is CASSSGTGYSGYTF. The variable domain in full, with the rest retrieved from reference TRBV11-1 and TRBJ1-2, is EAEVAQSPRYKITEKSQAVAFWCDPISGHATLYWYRQILGQGPELLVQFQDESVVDDSQLPKDRFSAERLKGVDSTLKIQPAELGDSAMYLCASSSGTGYSGYTFGSGTRLTVV.

CDR3 DNA: TGTGCCACCAGCCGCAGGGACAGGGTTTACGAGCAGTACGTC. Amino acid sequence: CATSRRDRVYEQYV. This rearrangement joins TRBV15 to TRBJ2-7; 9 bases line up with TRBD1. Germline assignment: CDR1 LNHNV and CDR2 YYDKDF (reference sequence). This CDR3 contains 14 residues. With V trimmed by 5 bases and J by 4 bases, 6 bases remained unmatched.

Concerning this clone: The junction shows a germline mismatch at one end, possibly a read error. The chain carries TRBV19 and TRBJ2-4, with a tentative D call TRBD2 (7 bases). The germline V gene encodes CDR1 LNHDA and CDR2 SQIVND (reference sequence). This CDR3 is built from 17 residues. This chain's CDR3 is CASSIGGGLIAKNIQYF. DNA for the CDR3: TGTGCCAGTAGCATAGGCGGGGGCTTAATAGCCAAAAACATTCAGTACTTC.

The V and J genes are TRBV5-4 and TRBJ1-2; the match to TRBD1 covers 7 bases. The CDR3 consists of 15 residues. The V and J ends lost 4 bases and 4 bases, in that order; junction bases with no gene match: 10. Germline V gives CDR1 SGHNT, CDR2 YYREEE (reference sequence). CDR3 region: CASSLMSGQIYGYTF. Here the CDR3 DNA reads TGTGCCAGCAGCCTTATGTCGGGACAGATCTATGGCTACACCTTC.

The chain's CDR3 is CASSLSTSGGQGEQFF. The CDR3, as DNA: TGTGCCAGCAGCTTAAGCACTAGCGGGGGCCAGGGGGAGCAGTTCTTC. The gene calls are TRBV7-3 and TRBJ2-1, with TRBD2 identical over 11 bases. The trim removed 1 base at V and 10 bases at J, leaving 9 bases unmatched. The CDR3 covers 16 residues. CDR1 and CDR2 (germline): SGHTA, FQGTGA.

The chain employs TRBV6-5 and TRBJ1-2, with TRBD1 as a possible D gene (6 bases). There are 12 residues in the CDR3. Trimming cost V 8 bases and J 8 bases, with 15 bases left between them. Germline V CDR1 and CDR2: MNHEY, SVGAGI. The CDR3 nucleotides read TGTGCCAGCCAGAAGGGGGAAGGCGGCTACACCTTC. Protein sequence: CASQKGEGGYTF.